These T cell receptor beta chains were read from a single sample in a study of T cell changes during pregnancy in multiple sclerosis. Assay: immunoSEQ multiplex PCR; the TCRdb copy retains only in-frame clones and omits some. The sample holds around 95,000 clones; about 90% are singletons and the top ten take roughly 2.3%. The sample in question was peripheral blood, obtained after pregnancy. Source of these receptors: a female donor in good health, enrolled as a control in a pregnancy study. The conserved cysteine and the conserved F or W are not part of the CDR3 here. The D gene is left open where the match is weak.

d_call	v_call	j_call	cdr3_aa
TRBD1	TRBV6-1	TRBJ2-7	ASYSIGTGRYEQY
-	TRBV6-6	TRBJ1-5	ASKAGDSPGNQPQH
TRBD1	TRBV27	TRBJ1-4	ASSDGQGGNEKLF
-	TRBV30	TRBJ1-4	AWSVGAGNEKLF
-	TRBV5-1	TRBJ1-1	ASSLAGSDTEAF
-	TRBV29-1	TRBJ1-2	SAGGSFYGYT
TRBD2	TRBV15	TRBJ2-7	ATSRRLAHEQY
-	TRBV6-6	TRBJ1-1	ASSLRENTEAF
-	TRBV10-3	TRBJ2-5	AIAPEQRAGETQY
-	TRBV6-5	TRBJ2-7	ASSYDAGLYEQY
-	TRBV7-8	TRBJ2-7	ASSSTEYGSYEQY
TRBD2	TRBV5-6	TRBJ2-1	ASSNLAGGLAYNEQF
-	TRBV5-8	TRBJ2-3	ASSRGIQSTDTQY
TRBD2	TRBV4-2	TRBJ2-1	ASSQDSGGANEQF
TRBD2	TRBV5-1	TRBJ2-7	ATPGASGRYEQY
-	TRBV9	TRBJ2-5	ASDDTTLSEETQY
TRBD2	TRBV19	TRBJ2-5	ASSRTSSKQETQY
-	TRBV29-1	TRBJ2-3	SVRRTVSGHTDTQY
TRBD1	TRBV9	TRBJ1-1	ASRSVGTAIRPTEAF
-	TRBV7-2	TRBJ2-3	ASSHEGSASLTDTQY
-	TRBV30	TRBJ1-4	AWLHNEKLF
TRBD1	TRBV10-2	TRBJ2-5	ASSVQGMETQY
-	TRBV29-1	TRBJ2-3	SSGTQDTQY
TRBD2	TRBV10-1	TRBJ2-2	ASSESGGTGELF
-	TRBV15	TRBJ2-6	ATSRVGGDGANVLT
TRBD2	TRBV7-8	TRBJ2-1	ASSPPRRLAPYNEQF
TRBD1	TRBV5-1	TRBJ2-3	ASSPGQDWDTQY
TRBD2	TRBV10-3	TRBJ2-7	AISDNSGSYEQY